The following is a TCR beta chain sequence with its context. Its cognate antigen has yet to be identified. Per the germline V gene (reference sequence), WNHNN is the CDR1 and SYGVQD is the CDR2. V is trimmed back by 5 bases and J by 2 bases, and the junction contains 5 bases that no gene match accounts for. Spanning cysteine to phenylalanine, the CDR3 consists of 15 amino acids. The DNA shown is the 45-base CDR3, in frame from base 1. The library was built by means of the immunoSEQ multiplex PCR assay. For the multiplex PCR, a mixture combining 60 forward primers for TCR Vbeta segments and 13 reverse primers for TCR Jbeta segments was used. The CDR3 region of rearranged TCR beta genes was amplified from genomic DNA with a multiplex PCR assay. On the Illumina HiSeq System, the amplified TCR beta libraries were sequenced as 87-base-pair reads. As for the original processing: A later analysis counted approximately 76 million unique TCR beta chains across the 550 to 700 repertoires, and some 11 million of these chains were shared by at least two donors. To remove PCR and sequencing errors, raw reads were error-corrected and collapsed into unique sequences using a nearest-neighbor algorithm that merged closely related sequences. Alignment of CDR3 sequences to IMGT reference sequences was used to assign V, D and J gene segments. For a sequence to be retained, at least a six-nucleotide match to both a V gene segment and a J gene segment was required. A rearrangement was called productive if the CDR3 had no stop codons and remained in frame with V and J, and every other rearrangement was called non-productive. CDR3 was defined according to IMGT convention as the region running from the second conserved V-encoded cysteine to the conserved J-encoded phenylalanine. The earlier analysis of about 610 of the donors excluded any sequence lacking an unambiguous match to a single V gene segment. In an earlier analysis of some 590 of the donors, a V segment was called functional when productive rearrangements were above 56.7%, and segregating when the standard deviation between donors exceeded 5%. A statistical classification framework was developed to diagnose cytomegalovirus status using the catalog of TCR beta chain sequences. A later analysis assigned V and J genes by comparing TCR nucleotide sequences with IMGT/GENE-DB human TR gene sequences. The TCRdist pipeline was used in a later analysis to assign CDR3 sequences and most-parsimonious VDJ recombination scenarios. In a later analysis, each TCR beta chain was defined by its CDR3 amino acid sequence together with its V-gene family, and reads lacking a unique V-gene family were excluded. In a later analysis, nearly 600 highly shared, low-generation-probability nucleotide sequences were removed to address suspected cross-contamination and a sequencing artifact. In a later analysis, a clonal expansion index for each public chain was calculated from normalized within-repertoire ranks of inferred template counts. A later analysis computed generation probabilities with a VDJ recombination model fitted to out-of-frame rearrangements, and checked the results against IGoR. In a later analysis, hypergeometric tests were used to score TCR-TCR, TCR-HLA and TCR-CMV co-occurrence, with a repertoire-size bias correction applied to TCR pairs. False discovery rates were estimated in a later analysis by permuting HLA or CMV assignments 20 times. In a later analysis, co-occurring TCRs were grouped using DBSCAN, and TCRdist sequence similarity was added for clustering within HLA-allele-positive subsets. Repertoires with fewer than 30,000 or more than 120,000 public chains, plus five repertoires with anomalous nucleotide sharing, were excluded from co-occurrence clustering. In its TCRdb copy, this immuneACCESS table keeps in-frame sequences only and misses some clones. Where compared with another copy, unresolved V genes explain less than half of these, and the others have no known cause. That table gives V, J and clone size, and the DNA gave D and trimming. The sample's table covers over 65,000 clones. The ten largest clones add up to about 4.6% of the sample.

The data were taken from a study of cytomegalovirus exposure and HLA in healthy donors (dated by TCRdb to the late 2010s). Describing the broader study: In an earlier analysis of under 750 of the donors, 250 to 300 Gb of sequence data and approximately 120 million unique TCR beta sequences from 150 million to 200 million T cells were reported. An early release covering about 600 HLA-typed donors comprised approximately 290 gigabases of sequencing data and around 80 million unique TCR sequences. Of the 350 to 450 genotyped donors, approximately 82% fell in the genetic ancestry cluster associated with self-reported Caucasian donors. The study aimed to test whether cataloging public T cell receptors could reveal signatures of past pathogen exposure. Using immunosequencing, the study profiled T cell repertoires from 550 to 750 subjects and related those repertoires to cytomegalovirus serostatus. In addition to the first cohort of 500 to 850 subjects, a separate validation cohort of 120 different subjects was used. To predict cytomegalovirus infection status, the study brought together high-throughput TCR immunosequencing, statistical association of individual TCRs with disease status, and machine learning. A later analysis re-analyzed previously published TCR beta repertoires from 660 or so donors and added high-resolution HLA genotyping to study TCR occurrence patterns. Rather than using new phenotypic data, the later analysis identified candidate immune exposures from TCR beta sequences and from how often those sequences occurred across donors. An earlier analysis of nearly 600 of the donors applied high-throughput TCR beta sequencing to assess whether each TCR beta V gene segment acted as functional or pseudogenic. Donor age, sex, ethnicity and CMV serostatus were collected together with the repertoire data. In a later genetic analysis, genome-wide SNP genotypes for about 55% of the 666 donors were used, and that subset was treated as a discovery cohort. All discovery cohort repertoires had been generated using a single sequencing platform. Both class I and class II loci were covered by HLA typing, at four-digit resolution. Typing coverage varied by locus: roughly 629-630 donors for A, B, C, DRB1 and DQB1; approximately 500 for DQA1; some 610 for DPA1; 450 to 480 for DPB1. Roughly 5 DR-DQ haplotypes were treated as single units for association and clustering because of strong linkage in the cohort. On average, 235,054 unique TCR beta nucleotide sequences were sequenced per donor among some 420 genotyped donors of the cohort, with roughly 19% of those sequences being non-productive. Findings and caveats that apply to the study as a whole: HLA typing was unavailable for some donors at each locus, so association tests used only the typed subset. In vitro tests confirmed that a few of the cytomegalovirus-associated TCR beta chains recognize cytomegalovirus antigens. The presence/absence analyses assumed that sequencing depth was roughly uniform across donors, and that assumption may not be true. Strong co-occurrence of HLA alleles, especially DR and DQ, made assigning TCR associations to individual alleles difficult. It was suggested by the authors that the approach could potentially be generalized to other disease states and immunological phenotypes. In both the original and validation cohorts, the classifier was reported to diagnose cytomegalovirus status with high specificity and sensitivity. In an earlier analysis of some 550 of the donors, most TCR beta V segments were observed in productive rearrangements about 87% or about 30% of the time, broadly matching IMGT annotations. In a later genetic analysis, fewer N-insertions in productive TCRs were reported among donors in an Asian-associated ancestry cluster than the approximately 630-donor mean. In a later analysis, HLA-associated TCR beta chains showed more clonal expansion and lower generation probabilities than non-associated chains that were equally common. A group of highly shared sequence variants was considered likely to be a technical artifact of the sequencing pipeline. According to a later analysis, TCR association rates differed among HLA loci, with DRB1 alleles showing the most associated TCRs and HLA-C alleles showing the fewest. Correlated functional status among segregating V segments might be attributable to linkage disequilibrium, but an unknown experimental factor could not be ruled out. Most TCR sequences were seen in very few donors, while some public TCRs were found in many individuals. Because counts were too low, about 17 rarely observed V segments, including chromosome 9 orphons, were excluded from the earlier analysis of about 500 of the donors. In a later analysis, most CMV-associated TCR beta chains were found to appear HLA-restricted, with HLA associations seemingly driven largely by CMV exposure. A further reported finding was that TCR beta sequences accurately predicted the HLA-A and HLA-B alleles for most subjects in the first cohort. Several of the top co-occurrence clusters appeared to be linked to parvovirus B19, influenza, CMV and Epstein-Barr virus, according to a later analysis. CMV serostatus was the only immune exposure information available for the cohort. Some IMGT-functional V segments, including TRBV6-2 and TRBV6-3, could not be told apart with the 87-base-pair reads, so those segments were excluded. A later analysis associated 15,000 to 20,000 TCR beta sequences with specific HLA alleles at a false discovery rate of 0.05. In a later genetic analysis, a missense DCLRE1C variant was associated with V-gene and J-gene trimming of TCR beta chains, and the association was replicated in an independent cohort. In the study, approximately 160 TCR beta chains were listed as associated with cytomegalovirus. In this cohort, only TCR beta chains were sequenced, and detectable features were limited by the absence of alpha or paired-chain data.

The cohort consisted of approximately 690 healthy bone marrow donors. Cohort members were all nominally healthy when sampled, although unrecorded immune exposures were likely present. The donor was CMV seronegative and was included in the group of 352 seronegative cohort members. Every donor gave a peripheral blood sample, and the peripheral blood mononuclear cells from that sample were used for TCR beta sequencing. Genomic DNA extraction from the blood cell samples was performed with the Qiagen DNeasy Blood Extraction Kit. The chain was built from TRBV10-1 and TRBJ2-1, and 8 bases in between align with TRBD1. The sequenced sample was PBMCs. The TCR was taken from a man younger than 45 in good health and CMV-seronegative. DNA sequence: TGCGCCAGCAGTATGACAGGGGCAACCTACAATGAGCAGTTCTTC. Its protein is CASSMTGATYNEQFF.